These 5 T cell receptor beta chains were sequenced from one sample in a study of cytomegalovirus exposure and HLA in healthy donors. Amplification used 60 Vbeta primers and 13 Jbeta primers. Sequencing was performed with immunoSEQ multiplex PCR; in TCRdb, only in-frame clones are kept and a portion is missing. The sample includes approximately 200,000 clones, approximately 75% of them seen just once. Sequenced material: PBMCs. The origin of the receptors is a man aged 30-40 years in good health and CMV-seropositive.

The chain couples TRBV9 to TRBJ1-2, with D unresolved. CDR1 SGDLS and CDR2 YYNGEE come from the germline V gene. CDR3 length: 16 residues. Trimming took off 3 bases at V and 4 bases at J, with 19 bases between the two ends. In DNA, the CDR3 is TGTGCCAGCAGCGCCACCCAGGCGGGCTTCGGCTATGGCTACACCTTC. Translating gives CASSATQAGFGYGYTF.

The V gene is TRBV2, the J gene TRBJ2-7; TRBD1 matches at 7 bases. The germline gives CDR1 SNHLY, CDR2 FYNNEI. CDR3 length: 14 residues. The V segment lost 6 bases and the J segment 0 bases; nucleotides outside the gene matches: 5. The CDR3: CASSQTGTSYEQYF. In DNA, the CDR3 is TGTGCCAGCAGCCAGACAGGGACCTCCTACGAGCAGTACTTC.

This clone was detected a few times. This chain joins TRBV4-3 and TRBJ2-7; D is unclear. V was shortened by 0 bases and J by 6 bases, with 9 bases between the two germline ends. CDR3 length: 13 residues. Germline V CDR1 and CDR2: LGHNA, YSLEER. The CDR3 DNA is TGCGCCAGCAGCCAAGAGAGGTTTGGCGAGCAGTACTTC. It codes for CASSQERFGEQYF.

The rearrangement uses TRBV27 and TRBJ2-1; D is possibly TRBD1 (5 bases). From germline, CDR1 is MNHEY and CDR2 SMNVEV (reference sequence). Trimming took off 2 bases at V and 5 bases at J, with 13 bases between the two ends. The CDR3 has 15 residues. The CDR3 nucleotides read TGTGCCAGCAGTTTACTCTCAGGGTTGGACAATGAGCAGTTCTTC. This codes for CASSLLSGLDNEQFF.

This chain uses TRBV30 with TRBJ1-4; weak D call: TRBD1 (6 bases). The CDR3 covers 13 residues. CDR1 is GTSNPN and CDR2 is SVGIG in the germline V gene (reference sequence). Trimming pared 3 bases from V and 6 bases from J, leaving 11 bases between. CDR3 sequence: CAWSLGGDEKLFF. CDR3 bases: TGTGCCTGGAGCCTAGGGGGGGATGAAAAACTGTTTTTT.